These 27 T cell receptor beta chains were sequenced from one sample in a study of blood T cells in healthy people across ages. A second PCR of 7 to 11 cycles used a sample-barcoded 5' primer and a J-beta primer mix. One entry per CDR3 protein, called by TCRdb with MiXCR from the 5' RACE reads. The sample records around 870,000 distinct CDR3 sequences, 29% being singletons. The sequenced sample consisted of blood. Every receptor here comes from a woman over 75 in good health.

About this clonotype: This sequence may be a read error, since a much larger clone differs from it by one base. The chain couples TRBV6-1 to TRBJ2-1; D unclear. This CDR3 region has 11 residues. Germline CDR1 MNHNS, CDR2 SASEGT. Trimming took 1 base from V and 10 from J, leaving 5 bases between them. CDR3: CASSEEYEQFF. The CDR3 nucleotides are TGTGCCAGCAGTGAAGAATACGAGCAGTTCTTC.

This clonotype was counted between two and nine times. The chain links TRBV20-1 to TRBJ1-5; no clear D gene. The V end lost 0 bases, the J end lost 8 bases, and 11 bases lay between the germline ends. This CDR3 comprises 13 residues. The V gene's germline CDR1 is DFQATT and CDR2 SNEGSKA (reference sequence). The CDR3 reads CSARDTTGKPQHF. The CDR3 DNA is TGCAGTGCTAGAGATACAACGGGCAAGCCCCAGCATTTT.

This clonotype came up many times. The chain recombines TRBV2 with TRBJ1-5, with 9 bases matching TRBD1. After removal of 6 bases from V and 4 bases from J, the junction contained 1 base not matched to a gene. CDR1 is SNHLY and CDR2 is FYNNEI in the germline V gene. This CDR3 has 13 residues. The CDR3 DNA sequence: TGTGCCAGCAGCGGACAGGGGAATCAGCCCCAGCATTTT. This codes for CASSGQGNQPQHF. The complete variable domain, with remaining parts taken from reference TRBV2 and TRBJ1-5, reads EPEVTQTPSHQVTQMGQEVILRCVPISNHLYFYWYRQILGQKVEFLVSFYNNEISEKSEIFDDQFSVERPDGSNFTLKIRSTKLEDSAMYFCASSGQGNQPQHFGDGTRLSIL.

This clonotype was recorded many times. V and J are TRBV6-2 or TRBV6-3 and TRBJ2-1, with 7 positions matching TRBD1. Germline CDR1 MNHEY, CDR2 SVGEGT. The CDR3 is 13 residues long. The J segment lost 5 bases and the V segment lost 10 bases, leaving 8 bases of the junction unmatched. For the CDR3, the DNA is TGTGCCATACGGAGGACAGGCAACAATGAGCAGTTCTTC. The encoded protein is CAIRRTGNNEQFF.

This clonotype came up many times. This chain links TRBV7-8 with TRBJ2-3; 12 bases match TRBD2. The trim removed 3 bases at V and 2 bases at J, leaving 6 bases unmatched. The germline gives CDR1 SGHVS, CDR2 FQNEAQ. This CDR3 region has 17 residues. CDR3 in DNA: TGTGCCAGCAGCTTTTCGACTAGCGGGGGCTCCACAGATACGCAGTATTTT. The encoded protein is CASSFSTSGGSTDTQYF. Variable domain in full (rest from reference TRBV7-8 and TRBJ2-3): GAGVSQSPRYKVAKRGQDVALRCDPISGHVSLFWYQQALGQGPEFLTYFQNEAQLDKSGLPSDRFFAERPEGSVSTLKIQRTQQEDSAVYLCASSFSTSGGSTDTQYFGPGTRLTVL.

As to this clonotype: A junction boundary mismatches the germline segment, possibly from a read error. The chain links TRBV7-9 to TRBJ2-5, with a possible D match to TRBD1 (5 bases). Germline loops: CDR1 SEHNR, CDR2 FQNEAQ (reference sequence). The CDR3 covers 17 residues. CDR3 bases: TGTGCCAGCGGCTTAGATTGGACACCAGCATATCGAGAGACCCAGTACTTT. This gives the protein CASGLDWTPAYRETQYF.

The chain uses TRBV4-3 and TRBJ1-2; a weak D match, TRBD1 (6 bases). The V gene's germline CDR1 is LGHNA and CDR2 YSLEER. Trimming shortened V by 1 base and J by 1 base, and 10 bases separated the two germline ends. The CDR3 consists of 15 residues. The CDR3 is CASSQGPGDNYGYTF. CDR3 coding DNA: TGCGCCAGCAGCCAAGGTCCAGGGGATAACTATGGCTACACCTTC.

A remark on this clonotype: With a much larger clone just one base away, this may be a read error. The gene calls are TRBV12-3 or TRBV12-4 and TRBJ2-7, with D hard to call. V was clipped by 2 bases and J by 10 bases, with 15 bases between them. The CDR3 length is 13 residues. The CDR3 region is CASSLWRREAQYF. The CDR3 DNA reads TGTGCCAGCAGTTTATGGCGACGAGAGGCCCAGTACTTC.

This clonotype was seen just once. A much bigger clone sits one base away, suggesting this may be a read error. This CDR3 is CASSSTTGIEAFF. CDR3 sequence (DNA): TGTGCCAGCAGCTCCACGACTGGCATTGAAGCTTTCTTT. This rearrangement joins TRBV11-1 to TRBJ1-1; D is undetermined. CDR1 SGHAT and CDR2 FQDESV come from the germline V gene (reference sequence). The CDR3 loop spans 13 amino acids. V dropped 4 bases and J dropped 7 bases, with 13 bases sitting between them.

Regarding this clonotype: At one end, the junction sequence differs from germline, possibly due to a read error. The chain uses TRBV3-1 and TRBJ2-7; D is possibly TRBD1 (6 bases). This CDR3 contains 14 residues. Germline assignment: CDR1 LGHDT and CDR2 YNNKEL (reference sequence). CDR3 sequence (DNA): TGCGCCGGCAGCCAGATGTCAGGGGCCTACGAGCAGTACTTC. Encoded protein: CAGSQMSGAYEQYF.

This clonotype appeared many times. The rearrangement uses TRBV7-2 and TRBJ2-5; D is possibly TRBD2 (5 bases). This CDR3 comprises 13 residues. V lost 1 base, J lost 5 bases, and 8 bases lay in between. CDR1 and CDR2 (germline): SGHTA, FQGNSA. The CDR3: CASSLGERETQYF. In nucleotides, the CDR3 is TGTGCCAGCAGCTTAGGGGAGAGGGAGACCCAGTACTTC.

This clonotype was seen more than once but under ten times. This may be a read error: a much more frequent sequence differs by one nucleotide. V gene TRBV7-9 combines with J gene TRBJ2-4; D is possibly TRBD2 (5 bases). This CDR3 has 15 amino acids. Germline V gene data show CDR1 as SEHNR and CDR2 as FQNEAQ (reference sequence). The CDR3 region is CACSLVSGSRDIQYF. CDR3 sequence (DNA): TGTGCCTGCAGCTTAGTTTCGGGGTCGCGAGACATTCAGTACTTC. The full variable domain, its missing parts supplied by reference TRBV7-9 and TRBJ2-4, is DTGVSQNPRHKITKRGQNVTFRCDPISEHNRLYWYRQTLGQGPEFLTYFQNEAQLEKSRLLSDRFSAERPKGSFSTLEIQRTEQGDSAMYLCACSLVSGSRDIQYFGAGTRLSVL.

The chain employs TRBV5-1 and TRBJ1-5; 8 bases match TRBD1. The CDR3 is made up of 15 amino acids. J was trimmed by 3 bases and V by 4 bases; bases with no gene match: 6. The germline gives CDR1 SGHRS, CDR2 YFSETQ. Here the CDR3 DNA reads TGCGCCAGCAGCCCGACAGGGGCGGCCAATCAGCCCCAGCATTTT. It codes for CASSPTGAANQPQHF.

The chain links TRBV3-1 to TRBJ2-4; 8 positions match TRBD2. Germline V gives CDR1 LGHDT, CDR2 YNNKEL (reference sequence). V shed 3 bases and J 15 bases; nucleotides not matched to a gene: 13. The CDR3 extends over 14 amino acids. CDR3 amino acids: CASSQRTSRETLYF. CDR3 in DNA: TGTGCCAGCAGCCAGCGGACTAGCCGCGAGACCCTGTACTTC.

This clonotype was observed a handful of times. The rearrangement joins TRBV7-2 to TRBJ2-2; 7 bases are shared with TRBD1. CDR1 is SGHTA and CDR2 is FQGNSA in the germline V gene. This CDR3 contains 16 residues. The V and J ends lost 2 bases and 5 bases, in that order; junction bases with no gene match: 8. The CDR3 reads CASSLNPGQRTGELFF. CDR3 DNA sequence: TGTGCCAGCAGCTTAAACCCGGGACAGAGAACCGGGGAGCTGTTTTTT.

Worth noting for this clonotype: A much larger clone differs from this one at a single base, so this may be a read error. This chain uses TRBV12-3 or TRBV12-4 with TRBJ1-6; D perhaps matches TRBD1 (5 bases). The CDR3 contains 13 residues. CDR3 amino acids: CASNRMEDSPRHF. Written as DNA, the CDR3 is TGTGCCAGCAACAGGATGGAGGATTCACCCCGCCACTTT.

Comment on this clonotype: Given a much more abundant clone one base away, this may be a read error. The chain joins TRBV6-2 or TRBV6-3 to TRBJ2-1; D is undetermined. Germline assignment: CDR1 MNHEY and CDR2 SVGEGT. V was pared by 4 bases and J by 9 bases, with 22 bases between. This CDR3 has 16 amino acids. CDR3 amino acids: CASSSNRATLHSEQFF. CDR3 nucleotides: TGTGCCAGCAGTTCCAACCGGGCCACCCTTCACAGTGAGCAGTTCTTC.

This clonotype was counted once. Being one base from a much bigger clone, this may be a read error. The V gene is TRBV7-8, the J gene TRBJ2-3, with TRBD2 matching 14 bases. V shed 0 bases and J 4 bases; nucleotides not matched to a gene: 6. The germline V gene has CDR1 SGHVS and CDR2 FQNEAQ. The CDR3 covers 18 residues. The CDR3 is CASSLAGTSGGSADTQYF. CDR3 bases: TGTGCCAGCAGCTTAGCCGGGACTAGCGGGGGTAGCGCAGATACGCAGTATTTT.

This clonotype was observed at least ten times. This sequence joins TRBV2 and TRBJ1-2, with a weak D call TRBD1 (5 bases). Germline CDR1 is SNHLY and CDR2 is FYNNEI. CDR3 size: 13 residues. Trimming stripped 6 bases from V and 6 bases from J, with 14 bases between. CDR3 in DNA: TGTGCCAGCAGCATACAGGCACAAGATGGCTACACCTTC. It translates to CASSIQAQDGYTF.

This clonotype showed up just a few times. This chain uses TRBV10-3 with TRBJ1-2; D gene uncertain. There are 16 residues in the CDR3. V lost 0 bases and J lost 4, with 15 bases in between. Looked up from germline, CDR1 is ENHRY and CDR2 is SYGVKD. The CDR3 DNA follows: TGTGCCATCAGTGAGTCGTCCCCGACAAGCGGCTATGGCTACACCTTC. This gives the protein CAISESSPTSGYGYTF.

Concerning this clonotype: A read error may be the cause here, since a much bigger clone is one base away. The J gene is TRBJ2-5, the V gene TRBV27; a possible D gene is TRBD2 (6 bases). V shed 5 bases and J shed 7 bases, with 23 bases lying between them. CDR1 is MNHEY, CDR2 SMNVEV, per germline (reference sequence). The CDR3 extends over 16 amino acids. The CDR3 here is CASSPFTGEFVGTQYF. The CDR3 DNA reads as TGTGCCAGCAGTCCCTTTACGGGGGAGTTTGTCGGGACCCAGTACTTC.

CDR3 in amino acids: CSGGGGGRPDTQYF. The DNA of the CDR3 is TGCAGTGGAGGGGGCGGGGGCAGGCCAGATACGCAGTATTTT. V usage is TRBV20-1 and J usage is TRBJ2-3; D tentatively reads TRBD1 or TRBD2 (7 bases each). The CDR3 is made up of 14 amino acids. CDR1 is DFQATT and CDR2 is SNEGSKA in the germline V gene (reference sequence). The V and J ends lost 7 bases and 4 bases respectively, with 18 bases between them.

This clonotype was seen more than once but under ten times. V and J are TRBV18 and TRBJ1-1; D is possibly TRBD1 (6 bases). Germline V gene sequence: CDR1 KGHSH, CDR2 LQKENI. This CDR3 region has 16 residues. V was shortened by 1 base and J by 1 base, with 13 bases between the two germline ends. CDR3 nucleotide sequence: TGTGCCAGCTCACCACGGACTTTAGGGGGGAACACTGAAGCTTTCTTT. Amino acids: CASSPRTLGGNTEAFF.

The V and J genes are TRBV25-1 and TRBJ1-6; the D is unclear. V was clipped by 3 bases and J by 0 bases, with 6 bases between them. The CDR3 is 15 amino acids. Germline V CDR1 and CDR2: MGHDK, SYGVNS. The CDR3 protein is CASSEISSYNSPLHF. The CDR3 nucleotides are TGTGCCAGCAGTGAGATTTCCTCCTATAATTCACCCCTCCACTTT.

This clonotype was recorded a few times. The chain recombines TRBV7-8 with TRBJ2-1; D perhaps matches TRBD1 (6 bases). V was shortened by 1 base and J by 9 bases, with 13 bases between the two germline ends. The CDR3 has 14 amino acids. Per the germline V gene, CDR1 is SGHVS and CDR2 is FQNEAQ. The CDR3 region is CASSLDRDKTEQFF. The CDR3 DNA reads TGTGCCAGCAGCTTAGACAGGGACAAGACTGAGCAGTTCTTC. Drawing the rest from reference TRBV7-8 and TRBJ2-1, the complete variable domain is GAGVSQSPRYKVAKRGQDVALRCDPISGHVSLFWYQQALGQGPEFLTYFQNEAQLDKSGLPSDRFFAERPEGSVSTLKIQRTQQEDSAVYLCASSLDRDKTEQFFGPGTRLTVL.

This clonotype was observed many times. The chain combines TRBV20-1 with TRBJ2-3; TRBD1 matches 9 bases. After removal of 5 bases from V and 6 bases from J, the junction contained 12 bases not matched to a gene. The CDR3 spans 15 residues. Germline CDR1 DFQATT, CDR2 SNEGSKA (reference sequence). The CDR3, as DNA: TGCAGTGCTGGGTACCGGGACAGGGTAAGGGATACGCAGTATTTT. This codes for CSAGYRDRVRDTQYF.

The sample holds many counts of this clonotype. The CDR3 sequence is CASRQLAGGYSYNEQFF. The CDR3 nucleotides are TGTGCCAGCAGACAACTAGCGGGGGGATATTCCTACAATGAGCAGTTCTTC. V and J are TRBV6-6 and TRBJ2-1; 12 nucleotides align to TRBD2. The germline V gene has CDR1 MNHNY and CDR2 SVGAGI (reference sequence). J lost 1 base, V lost 6 bases, and 7 bases had no gene match. This CDR3 is 17 amino acids long.